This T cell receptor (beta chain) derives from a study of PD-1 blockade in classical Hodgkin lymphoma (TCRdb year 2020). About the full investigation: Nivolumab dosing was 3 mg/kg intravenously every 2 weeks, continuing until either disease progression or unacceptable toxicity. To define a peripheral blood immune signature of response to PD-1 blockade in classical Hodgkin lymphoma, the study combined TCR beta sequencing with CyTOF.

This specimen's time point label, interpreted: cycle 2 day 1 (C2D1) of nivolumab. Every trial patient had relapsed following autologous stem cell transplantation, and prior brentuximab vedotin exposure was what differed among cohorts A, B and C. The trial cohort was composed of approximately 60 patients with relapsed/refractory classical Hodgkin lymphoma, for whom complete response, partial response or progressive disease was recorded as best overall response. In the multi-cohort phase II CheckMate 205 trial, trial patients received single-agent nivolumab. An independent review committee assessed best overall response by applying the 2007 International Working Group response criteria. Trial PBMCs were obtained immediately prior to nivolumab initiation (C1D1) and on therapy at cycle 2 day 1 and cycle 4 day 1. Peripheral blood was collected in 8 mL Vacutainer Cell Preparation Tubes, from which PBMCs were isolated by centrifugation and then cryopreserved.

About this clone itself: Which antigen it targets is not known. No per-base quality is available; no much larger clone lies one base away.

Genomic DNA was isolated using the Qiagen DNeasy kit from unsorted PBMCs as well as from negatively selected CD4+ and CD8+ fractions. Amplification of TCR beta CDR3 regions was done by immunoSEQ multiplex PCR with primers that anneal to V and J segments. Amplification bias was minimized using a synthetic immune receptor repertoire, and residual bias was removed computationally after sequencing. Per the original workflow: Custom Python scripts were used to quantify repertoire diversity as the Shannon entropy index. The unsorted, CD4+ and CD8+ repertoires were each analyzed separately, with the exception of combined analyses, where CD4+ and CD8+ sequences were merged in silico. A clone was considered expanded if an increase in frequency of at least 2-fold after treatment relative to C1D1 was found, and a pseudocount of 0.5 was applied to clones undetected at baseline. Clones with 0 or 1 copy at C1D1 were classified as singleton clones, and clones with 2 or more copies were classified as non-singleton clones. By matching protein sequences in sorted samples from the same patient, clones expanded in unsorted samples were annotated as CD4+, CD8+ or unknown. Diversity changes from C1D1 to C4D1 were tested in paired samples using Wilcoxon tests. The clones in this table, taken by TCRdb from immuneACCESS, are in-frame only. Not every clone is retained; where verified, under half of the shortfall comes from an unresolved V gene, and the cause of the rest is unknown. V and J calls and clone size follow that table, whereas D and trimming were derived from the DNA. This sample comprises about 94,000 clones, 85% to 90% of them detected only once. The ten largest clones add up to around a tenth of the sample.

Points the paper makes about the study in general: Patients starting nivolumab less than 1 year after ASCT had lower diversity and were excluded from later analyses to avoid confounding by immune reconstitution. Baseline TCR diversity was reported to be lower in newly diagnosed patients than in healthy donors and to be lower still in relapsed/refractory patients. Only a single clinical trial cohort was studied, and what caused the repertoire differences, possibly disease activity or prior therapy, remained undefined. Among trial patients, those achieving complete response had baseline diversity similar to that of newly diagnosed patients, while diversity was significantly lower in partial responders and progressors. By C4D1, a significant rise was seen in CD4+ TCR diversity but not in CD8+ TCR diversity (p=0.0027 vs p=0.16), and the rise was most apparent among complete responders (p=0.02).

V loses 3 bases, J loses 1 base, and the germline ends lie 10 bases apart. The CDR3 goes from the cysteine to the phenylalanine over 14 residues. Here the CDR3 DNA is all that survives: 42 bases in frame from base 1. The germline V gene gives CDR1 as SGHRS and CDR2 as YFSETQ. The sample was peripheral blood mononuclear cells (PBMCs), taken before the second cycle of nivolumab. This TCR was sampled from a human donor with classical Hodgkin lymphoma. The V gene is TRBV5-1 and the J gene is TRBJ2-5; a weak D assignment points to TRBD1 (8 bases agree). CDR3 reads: CASSYRGGQETQYF. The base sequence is TGCGCCAGCAGCTACAGGGGGGGCCAAGAGACCCAGTACTTC.